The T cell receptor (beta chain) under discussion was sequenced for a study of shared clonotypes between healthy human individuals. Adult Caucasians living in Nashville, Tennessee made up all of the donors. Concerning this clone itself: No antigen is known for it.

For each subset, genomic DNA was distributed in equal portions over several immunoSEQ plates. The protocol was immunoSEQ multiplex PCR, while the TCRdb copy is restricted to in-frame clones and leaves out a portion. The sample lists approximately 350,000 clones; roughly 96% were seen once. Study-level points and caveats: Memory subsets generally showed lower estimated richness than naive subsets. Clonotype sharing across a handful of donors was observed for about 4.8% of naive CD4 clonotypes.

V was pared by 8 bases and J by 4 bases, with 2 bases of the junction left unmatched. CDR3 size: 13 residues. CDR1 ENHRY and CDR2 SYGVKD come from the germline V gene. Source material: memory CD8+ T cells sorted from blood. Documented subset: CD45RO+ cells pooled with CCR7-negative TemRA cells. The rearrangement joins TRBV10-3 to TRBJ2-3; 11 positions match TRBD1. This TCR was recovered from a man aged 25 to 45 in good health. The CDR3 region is CAIRTGGPDTQYF. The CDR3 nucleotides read TGTGCCATCCGGACAGGGGGCCCAGATACGCAGTATTTT.